This T cell receptor beta chain was sequenced for a study of T cells in Graves' hyperthyroidism and ophthalmopathy. The study's findings and limits: Expanded thyroid clonotypes (above 0.001) were mostly also found in blood. By a 13 V-J model, ophthalmopathy was set apart from stable hyperthyroidism.

Many counts were recorded for this clonotype. What it binds is unknown. Diagnostic decisions used clinical symptoms, serum thyroxine and TRAb, thyroid ultrasound and orbital computed tomography. The CDR3 has 15 residues. The ends were cut back, 2 bases at V and 1 base at J, with 11 bases in the middle. CDR1 is MNHEY and CDR2 is SVGEGT in the germline V gene. Amplified regions were TCR beta CDR3 sequences from RNA transcripts. Primed by the HTBI set, a first-round RT-PCR was run on the TCR CDR3. TCRdb re-analysed the multiplex PCR reads in MiXCR, keeping a single row per CDR3 protein. In the table there are approximately 610,000 distinct CDR3 sequences, about 15% of which are singletons.

The sequencing input was blood. The rearrangement links TRBV6-2 or TRBV6-3 to TRBJ1-1; D perhaps matches TRBD1 (5 bases). The TCR sequence derives from a woman aged 40 to 50 with Graves' ophthalmopathy. The CDR3, as DNA: TGTGCCAGCAGTTACGACCTAGGGGCGAACACTGAAGCTTTCTTT. This sequence encodes CASSYDLGANTEAFF.